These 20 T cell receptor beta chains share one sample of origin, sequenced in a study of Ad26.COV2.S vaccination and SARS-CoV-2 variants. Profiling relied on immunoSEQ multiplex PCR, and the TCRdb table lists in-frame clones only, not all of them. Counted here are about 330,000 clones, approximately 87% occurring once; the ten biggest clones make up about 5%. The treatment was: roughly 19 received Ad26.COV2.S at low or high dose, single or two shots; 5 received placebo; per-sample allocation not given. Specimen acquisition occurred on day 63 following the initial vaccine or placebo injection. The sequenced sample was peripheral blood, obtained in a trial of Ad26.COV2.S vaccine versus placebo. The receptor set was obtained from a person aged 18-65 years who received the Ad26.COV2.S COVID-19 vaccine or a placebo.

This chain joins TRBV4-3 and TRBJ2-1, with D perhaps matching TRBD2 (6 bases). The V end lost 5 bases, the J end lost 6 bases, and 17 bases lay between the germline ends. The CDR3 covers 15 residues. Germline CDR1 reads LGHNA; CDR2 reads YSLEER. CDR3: CASSWSAGSINEQFF. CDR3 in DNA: TGCGCCAGCAGCTGGAGTGCGGGGTCGATCAATGAGCAGTTCTTC.

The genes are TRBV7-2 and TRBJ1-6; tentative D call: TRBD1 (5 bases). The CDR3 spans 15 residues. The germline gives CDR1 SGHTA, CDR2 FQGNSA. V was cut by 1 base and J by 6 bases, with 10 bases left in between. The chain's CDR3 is CASSLVGATNSPLHF. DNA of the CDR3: TGTGCCAGCAGCTTAGTAGGGGCGACTAATTCACCCCTCCACTTT.

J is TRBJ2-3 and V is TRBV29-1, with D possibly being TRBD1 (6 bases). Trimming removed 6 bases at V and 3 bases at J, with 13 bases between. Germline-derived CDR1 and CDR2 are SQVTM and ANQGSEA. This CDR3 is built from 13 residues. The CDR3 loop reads CSVRSGQTDTQYF. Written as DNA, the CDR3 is TGCAGCGTCCGTTCTGGACAGACAGATACGCAGTATTTT.

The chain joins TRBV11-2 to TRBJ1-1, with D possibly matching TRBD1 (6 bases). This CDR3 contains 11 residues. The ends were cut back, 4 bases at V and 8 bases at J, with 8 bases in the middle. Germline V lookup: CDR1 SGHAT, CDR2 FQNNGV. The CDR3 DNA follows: TGTGCCAGCAGCTATCAGGGGGAAGCTTTCTTT. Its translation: CASSYQGEAFF.

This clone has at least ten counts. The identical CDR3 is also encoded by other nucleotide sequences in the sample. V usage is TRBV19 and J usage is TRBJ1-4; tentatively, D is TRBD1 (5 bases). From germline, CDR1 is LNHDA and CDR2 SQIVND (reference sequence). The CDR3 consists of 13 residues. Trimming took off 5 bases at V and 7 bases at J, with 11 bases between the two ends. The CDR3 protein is CASSPQGGEKLFF. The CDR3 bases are TGTGCCAGTAGTCCCCAGGGCGGTGAAAAACTGTTTTTT.

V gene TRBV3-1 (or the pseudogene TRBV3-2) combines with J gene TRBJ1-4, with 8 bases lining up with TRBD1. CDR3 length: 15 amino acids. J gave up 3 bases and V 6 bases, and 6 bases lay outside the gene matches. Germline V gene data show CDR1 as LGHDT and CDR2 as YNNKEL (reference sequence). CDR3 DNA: TGTGCCAGCAGTCTCAGGGGGCCGGCTAATGAAAAACTGTTTTTT. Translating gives CASSLRGPANEKLFF.

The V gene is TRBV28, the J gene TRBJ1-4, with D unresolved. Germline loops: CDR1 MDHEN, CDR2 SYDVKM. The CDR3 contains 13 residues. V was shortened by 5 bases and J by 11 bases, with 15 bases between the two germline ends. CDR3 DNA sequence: TGTGCCAGCAGTGTTCAGGTTTCCGACAAACTGTTTTTT. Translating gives CASSVQVSDKLFF.

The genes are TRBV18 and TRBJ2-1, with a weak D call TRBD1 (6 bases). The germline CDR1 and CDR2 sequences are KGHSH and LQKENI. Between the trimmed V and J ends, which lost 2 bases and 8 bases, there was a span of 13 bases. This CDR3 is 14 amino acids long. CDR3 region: CASSPKAGEHEQFF. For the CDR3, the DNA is TGTGCCAGCTCACCAAAGGCAGGGGAACATGAGCAGTTCTTC. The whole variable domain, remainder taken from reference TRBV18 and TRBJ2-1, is NAGVMQNPRHLVRRRGQEARLRCSPMKGHSHVYWYRQLPEEGLKFMVYLQKENIIDESGMPKERFSAEFPKEGPSILRIQQVVRGDSAAYFCASSPKAGEHEQFFGPGTRLTVL.

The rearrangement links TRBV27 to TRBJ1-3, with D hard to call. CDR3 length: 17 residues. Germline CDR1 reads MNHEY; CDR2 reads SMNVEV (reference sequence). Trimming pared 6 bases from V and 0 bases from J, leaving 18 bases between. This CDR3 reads CASRFGSQSNSGNTIYF. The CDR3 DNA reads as TGTGCCAGCAGATTTGGGTCACAGTCTAACTCTGGAAACACCATATATTTT.

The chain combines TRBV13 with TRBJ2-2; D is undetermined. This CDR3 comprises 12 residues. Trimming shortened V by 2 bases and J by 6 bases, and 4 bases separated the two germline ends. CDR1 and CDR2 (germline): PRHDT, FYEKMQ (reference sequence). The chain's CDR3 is CASSLQAGELFF. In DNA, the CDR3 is TGTGCCAGCAGCTTACAGGCCGGGGAGCTGTTTTTT.

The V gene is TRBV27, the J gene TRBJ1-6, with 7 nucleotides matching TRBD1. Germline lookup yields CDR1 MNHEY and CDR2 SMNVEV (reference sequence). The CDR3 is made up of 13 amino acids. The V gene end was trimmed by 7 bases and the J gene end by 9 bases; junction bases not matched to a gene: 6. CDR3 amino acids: CASNEQGSSPLHF. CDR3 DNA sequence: TGTGCCAGCAATGAACAGGGGAGTTCACCCCTCCACTTT.

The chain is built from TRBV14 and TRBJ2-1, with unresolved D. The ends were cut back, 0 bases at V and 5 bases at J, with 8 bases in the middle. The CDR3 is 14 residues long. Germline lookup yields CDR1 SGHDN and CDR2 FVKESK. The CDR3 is CASSQDLANNEQFF. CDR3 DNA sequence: TGTGCCAGCAGCCAAGATCTGGCGAACAATGAGCAGTTCTTC.

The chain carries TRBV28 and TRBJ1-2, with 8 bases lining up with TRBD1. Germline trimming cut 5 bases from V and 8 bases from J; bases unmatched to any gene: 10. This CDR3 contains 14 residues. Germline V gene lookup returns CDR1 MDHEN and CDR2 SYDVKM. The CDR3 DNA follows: TGTGCCAGCAGTAGAGACAGGGGCACTATCGGCTACACCTTC. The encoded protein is CASSRDRGTIGYTF.

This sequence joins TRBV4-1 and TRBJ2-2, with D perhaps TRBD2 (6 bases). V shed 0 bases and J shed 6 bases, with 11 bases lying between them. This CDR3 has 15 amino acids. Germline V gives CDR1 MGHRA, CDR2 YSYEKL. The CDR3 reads CASSQDRLASGELFF. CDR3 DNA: TGCGCCAGCAGCCAAGATCGGCTAGCGTCCGGGGAGCTGTTTTTT.

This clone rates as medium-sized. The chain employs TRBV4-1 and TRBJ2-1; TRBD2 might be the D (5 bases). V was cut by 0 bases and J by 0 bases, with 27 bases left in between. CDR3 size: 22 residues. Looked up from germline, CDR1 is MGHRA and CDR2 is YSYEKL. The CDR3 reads CASSQDRGLRGWRYSSYNEQFF. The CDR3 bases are TGCGCCAGCAGCCAAGATAGAGGACTTCGAGGGTGGAGATATAGCTCCTACAATGAGCAGTTCTTC.

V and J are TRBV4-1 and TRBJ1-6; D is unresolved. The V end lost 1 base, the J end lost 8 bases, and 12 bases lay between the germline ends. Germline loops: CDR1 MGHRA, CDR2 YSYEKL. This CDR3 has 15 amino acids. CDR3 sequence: CASSQGIRGDSPLHF. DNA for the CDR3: TGCGCCAGCAGCCAAGGGATTCGCGGAGATTCACCCCTCCACTTT.

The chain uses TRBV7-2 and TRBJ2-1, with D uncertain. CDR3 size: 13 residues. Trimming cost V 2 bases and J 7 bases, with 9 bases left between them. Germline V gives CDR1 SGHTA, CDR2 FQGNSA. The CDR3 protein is CASSLSRLNEQFF. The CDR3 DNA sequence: TGTGCCAGCAGCTTATCCCGTTTGAATGAGCAGTTCTTC.

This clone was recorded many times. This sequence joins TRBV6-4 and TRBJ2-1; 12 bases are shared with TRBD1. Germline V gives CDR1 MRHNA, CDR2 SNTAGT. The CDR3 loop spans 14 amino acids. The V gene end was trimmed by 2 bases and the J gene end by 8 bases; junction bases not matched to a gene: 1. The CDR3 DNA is TGTGCCAGCAGTGACGGGACAGGGGGCGATGAGCAGTTCTTC. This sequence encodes CASSDGTGGDEQFF.

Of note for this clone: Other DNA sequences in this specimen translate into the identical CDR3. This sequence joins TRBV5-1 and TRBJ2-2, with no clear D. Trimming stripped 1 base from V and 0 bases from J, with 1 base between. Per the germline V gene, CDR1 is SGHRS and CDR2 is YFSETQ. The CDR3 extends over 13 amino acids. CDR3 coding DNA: TGCGCCAGCAGCTTGACGAACACCGGGGAGCTGTTTTTT. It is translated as CASSLTNTGELFF.

The CDR3 sequence: CASNVQGSEKLFF. In DNA form, the CDR3 reads TGTGCCAGCAATGTACAGGGATCTGAAAAACTGTTTTTT. This chain uses TRBV6-6 with TRBJ1-4, with D tentatively TRBD1 (6 bases). The V end was cut by 7 bases, the J end by 7 bases, with 13 bases between. This CDR3 is 13 amino acids long. CDR1 MNHNY and CDR2 SVGAGI come from the germline V gene (reference sequence).